The rows below give T cell receptor beta chains drawn from one sample of a study of blood T cell repertoires in COVID-19. The repertoire was sequenced with immunoSEQ multiplex PCR; TCRdb's copy has only in-frame clones and lacks some. This table holds under 200,000 clones, more than 60% found once. The sample was peripheral blood. Receptors originate from a man between 60 and 70 years old with acute or convalescent COVID-19. CDR3s include the opening cysteine and the closing phenylalanine or tryptophan. A D gene is named only where the DNA matches it firmly. Clone size is given for some rows only: seen once, a few or many times, or a class if the clone is expanded.

D gene: TRBD1; clone size: -; J gene: TRBJ1-1; V gene: TRBV27; CDR3 DNA: TGTGCCAGCAGTTTATCGACAGGGGGCGCAATAAGCACTGAAGCTTTCTTT; CDR3 protein: CASSLSTGGAISTEAFF
D gene: -; clone size: few; J gene: TRBJ2-2; V gene: TRBV5-6; CDR3 DNA: TGTGCCAGCAGCGCTTTAGGGGCCGGGAACACCGGGGAGCTGTTTTTT; CDR3 protein: CASSALGAGNTGELFF
D gene: -; clone size: -; J gene: TRBJ1-5; V gene: TRBV19; CDR3 DNA: TGTGCCAGTAGTATATCGAGCAATCAGCCCCAGCATTTT; CDR3 protein: CASSISSNQPQHF
D gene: TRBD1; clone size: -; J gene: TRBJ1-6; V gene: TRBV25-1; CDR3 DNA: TGTGCCAGCAGTGACGGGGACAGGGCTAATTCACCCCTCCACTTT; CDR3 protein: CASSDGDRANSPLHF
D gene: -; clone size: -; J gene: TRBJ1-1; V gene: TRBV18; CDR3 DNA: TGTGCCAGCTCATCCCAACCTACGACAGCGAACACTGAAGCTTTCTTT; CDR3 protein: CASSSQPTTANTEAFF
D gene: -; clone size: few; J gene: TRBJ1-2; V gene: TRBV19; CDR3 DNA: TGTGCCAGTGAATTCGGCGGGCAGGTCACATATGGCTACACCTTC; CDR3 protein: CASEFGGQVTYGYTF
D gene: TRBD1; clone size: -; J gene: TRBJ2-7; V gene: TRBV5-8; CDR3 DNA: TGTGCCAGCAGCTCCCGACAGGGACGCTCCTACGAGCAGTACTTC; CDR3 protein: CASSSRQGRSYEQYF
D gene: -; clone size: -; J gene: TRBJ1-5; V gene: TRBV6-5; CDR3 DNA: TGTGCCAGCATCCCGGGGTGGGATAGCAATCAGCCCCAGCATTTT; CDR3 protein: CASIPGWDSNQPQHF
D gene: TRBD2; clone size: -; J gene: TRBJ2-3; V gene: TRBV7-9; CDR3 DNA: TGTGCCAGCAGCGCTCTAGCGGGGGGCCCAGATACGCAGTATTTT; CDR3 protein: CASSALAGGPDTQYF
D gene: TRBD1; clone size: few; J gene: TRBJ2-7; V gene: TRBV2; CDR3 DNA: TGTGCCAGCAGTTTCTCGACAGGGAGCGAGCAGTACTTC; CDR3 protein: CASSFSTGSEQYF
D gene: -; clone size: -; J gene: TRBJ1-3; V gene: TRBV29-1; CDR3 DNA: TGCAGCGTTGGAGCCCCTGACAGGTGGGGAAACACCATATATTTT; CDR3 protein: CSVGAPDRWGNTIYF
D gene: -; clone size: -; J gene: TRBJ1-2; V gene: TRBV30; CDR3 DNA: TGTGCCTGGAGTCGTGGTGGCAACAATGGCTACACCTTC; CDR3 protein: CAWSRGGNNGYTF
D gene: -; clone size: -; J gene: TRBJ2-3; V gene: TRBV9; CDR3 DNA: TGTGCCAGCAGCGTAGCCGGCACAGATACGCAGTATTTT; CDR3 protein: CASSVAGTDTQYF
D gene: TRBD1; clone size: -; J gene: TRBJ2-3; V gene: TRBV3-1/TRBV3-2; CDR3 DNA: TGTGCCAGCAGCCTCGTGACAGGGCCTCTGACAGATACGCAGTATTTT; CDR3 protein: CASSLVTGPLTDTQYF
D gene: TRBD2; clone size: -; J gene: TRBJ2-1; V gene: TRBV7-3; CDR3 DNA: TGTGCCAGCAGCTTAGGCGGGGGAAATGAGCAGTTCTTC; CDR3 protein: CASSLGGGNEQFF
D gene: -; clone size: -; J gene: TRBJ1-2; V gene: TRBV6-2/TRBV6-3; CDR3 DNA: TGTGCCAGCAGTGTGACAGACAACTATGGCTACACCTTC; CDR3 protein: CASSVTDNYGYTF
D gene: -; clone size: many; J gene: TRBJ2-5; V gene: TRBV5-1; CDR3 DNA: TGCGCCAGCAGGACCGGGAGTTCTCAAGAGACCCAGTACTTC; CDR3 protein: CASRTGSSQETQYF
D gene: TRBD2; clone size: -; J gene: TRBJ2-7; V gene: TRBV4-3; CDR3 DNA: TGCGCCAGCAGCCCGCTAGCGGGGGGGAGATACGAGCAGTACTTC; CDR3 protein: CASSPLAGGRYEQYF
D gene: TRBD1; clone size: once; J gene: TRBJ1-3; V gene: TRBV7-9; CDR3 DNA: TGTGCCAGCAGCTCCTCCGCGGACAGGAGCTCTGGAAACACCATATATTTT; CDR3 protein: CASSSSADRSSGNTIYF
D gene: -; clone size: -; J gene: TRBJ1-4; V gene: TRBV6-4; CDR3 DNA: TGTGCCAGCAGATTCTCGGGCCACGGGGATGAAAAACTGTTTTTT; CDR3 protein: CASRFSGHGDEKLFF
D gene: -; clone size: few; J gene: TRBJ1-2; V gene: TRBV30; CDR3 DNA: TGTGCCTGGAGTGCCTCTTCTTATTTTGGCTACACCTTC; CDR3 protein: CAWSASSYFGYTF
D gene: -; clone size: once; J gene: TRBJ2-3; V gene: TRBV9; CDR3 DNA: TGTGCCAGCAGTTCTAGTGGGTATTTGAATACGCAGTATTTT; CDR3 protein: CASSSSGYLNTQYF
D gene: -; clone size: few; J gene: TRBJ1-2; V gene: TRBV6-1; CDR3 DNA: TGTGCCAGCAGTGAGAATTGGGGAGGAGGCTATGGCTACACCTTC; CDR3 protein: CASSENWGGGYGYTF
D gene: -; clone size: once; J gene: TRBJ2-7; V gene: TRBV5-1; CDR3 DNA: TGCGCCAGCAGCTCCGGCGGGTGGAGGGCCTACGAGCAGTACTTC; CDR3 protein: CASSSGGWRAYEQYF
D gene: -; clone size: -; J gene: TRBJ2-1; V gene: TRBV19; CDR3 DNA: TGTGCCAGTAGTTTTTCACACAGCTCCTACAATGAGCAGTTCTTC; CDR3 protein: CASSFSHSSYNEQFF
D gene: TRBD1; clone size: -; J gene: TRBJ1-5; V gene: TRBV24-1; CDR3 DNA: TGTGCCACCAGTGAGCCAGGGGGTCAGCCCCAGCATTTT; CDR3 protein: CATSEPGGQPQHF
D gene: TRBD1; clone size: -; J gene: TRBJ1-1; V gene: TRBV19; CDR3 DNA: TGTGCCAGTAGCCCCGATATAGGAGGACAGGCTGAAGCTTTCTTT; CDR3 protein: CASSPDIGGQAEAFF
D gene: -; clone size: once; J gene: TRBJ1-5; V gene: TRBV21-1; CDR3 DNA: TGTGCCAGCGGAATTACAGGGTATAGCAATCAGCCCCAGCATTTT; CDR3 protein: CASGITGYSNQPQHF
D gene: -; clone size: -; J gene: TRBJ1-1; V gene: TRBV5-1; CDR3 DNA: TGCGCCAGCAGCCCTGGACAGATGAACACTGAAGCTTTCTTT; CDR3 protein: CASSPGQMNTEAFF
D gene: -; clone size: -; J gene: TRBJ2-3; V gene: TRBV11-2; CDR3 DNA: TGTGCCAGCAGCCCGAGGCGGGGTAGGACAGATACGCAGTATTTT; CDR3 protein: CASSPRRGRTDTQYF
D gene: -; clone size: once; J gene: TRBJ1-3; V gene: TRBV6-6; CDR3 DNA: TGTGCCAGCAGTACCTCTCGCGGCGCCTCTGGAAACACCATATATTTT; CDR3 protein: CASSTSRGASGNTIYF
D gene: -; clone size: few; J gene: TRBJ1-5; V gene: TRBV24-1; CDR3 DNA: TGTGCCACCAGTGATTCCCGACAGGCGGTGGGGCGCAATCAGCCCCAGCATTTT; CDR3 protein: CATSDSRQAVGRNQPQHF
D gene: -; clone size: -; J gene: TRBJ1-1; V gene: TRBV6-4; CDR3 DNA: TGTGCCAGCAGCCAGGAACGGGGGACTGAAGCTTTCTTT; CDR3 protein: CASSQERGTEAFF
D gene: TRBD1; clone size: -; J gene: TRBJ1-5; V gene: TRBV2; CDR3 DNA: TGTGCCAGCAAGACAGGGTTGGGCCAGCCCCAGCATTTT; CDR3 protein: CASKTGLGQPQHF
D gene: TRBD1; clone size: -; J gene: TRBJ1-1; V gene: TRBV5-5; CDR3 DNA: TGTGCCAGCAGCTTGACATGGACAGGGGTTTTCGGGACTGAAGCTTTCTTT; CDR3 protein: CASSLTWTGVFGTEAFF
D gene: -; clone size: -; J gene: TRBJ2-7; V gene: TRBV11-2; CDR3 DNA: TGTGCCAGCAGCTTCCGCCTTGGCAGGGGACCCTACGAGCAGTACTTC; CDR3 protein: CASSFRLGRGPYEQYF
D gene: TRBD1; clone size: -; J gene: TRBJ2-7; V gene: TRBV7-8; CDR3 DNA: TGTGCCAGCAGCCCACCGGGACAGGAGACCTACGAGCAGTACTTC; CDR3 protein: CASSPPGQETYEQYF
D gene: TRBD2; clone size: -; J gene: TRBJ2-1; V gene: TRBV9; CDR3 DNA: TGTGCCAGCAGCGTGGGCGGGGGGGACCTCCACTACAATGAGCAGTTCTTC; CDR3 protein: CASSVGGGDLHYNEQFF
D gene: TRBD2; clone size: -; J gene: TRBJ2-7; V gene: TRBV11-3; CDR3 DNA: TGTGCCAGCAGCGGATTAACGGGGACTAGCGGGGACGAGCAGTACTTC; CDR3 protein: CASSGLTGTSGDEQYF
D gene: TRBD1; clone size: -; J gene: TRBJ1-1; V gene: TRBV30; CDR3 DNA: TGTGCCTGGGGGACAGGGGGCTTTGAAGCTTTCTTT; CDR3 protein: CAWGTGGFEAFF
D gene: -; clone size: few; J gene: TRBJ1-2; V gene: TRBV4-2; CDR3 DNA: TGTGCCAGCAGCCAAGTGCCCGGGACTGTCAGCTATGGCTACACCTTC; CDR3 protein: CASSQVPGTVSYGYTF
D gene: TRBD1; clone size: -; J gene: TRBJ2-3; V gene: TRBV5-5; CDR3 DNA: TGTGCCAGCAGCGGTGGACAGGGTCATGGCACAGATACGCAGTATTTT; CDR3 protein: CASSGGQGHGTDTQYF